The 9 T cell receptor beta chains presented below share a single source sample, sequenced in a study of response to subunit inactivated influenza vaccine. TCRdb re-called the RT-PCR reads with MiXCR, one entry per CDR3 protein. The sample carries under 800,000 distinct CDR3 sequences, roughly 14% recorded once. Here the sequenced sample was PBMCs from blood, taken around 15 days before vaccination. The receptors were sampled from a man between 45 and 60 years old who received an inactivated influenza vaccine.

The sample holds a few counts of this clonotype. The chain joins TRBV20-1 to TRBJ2-3; TRBD2 matches 8 bases. The CDR3 length is 14 residues. V gave up 6 bases and J gave up 5 bases; unmatched junction bases: 10. Germline values: CDR1 DFQATT, CDR2 SNEGSKA (reference sequence). The CDR3 here is CSAPPARGGDTQYF. CDR3 DNA sequence: TGCAGTGCCCCCCCGGCCCGGGGGGGAGATACGCAGTATTTT.

This clonotype showed up just a few times. The chain employs TRBV19 and TRBJ2-2, with D maybe TRBD2 (5 bases). The germline V gene encodes CDR1 LNHDA and CDR2 SQIVND (reference sequence). The ends were cut back, 5 bases at V and 1 base at J, with 11 bases in the middle. The length of the CDR3 is 15 residues. DNA of the CDR3: TGTGCCAGTAGTCAGAGCGGACTGAACACCGGGGAGCTGTTTTTT. Translated: CASSQSGLNTGELFF.

Details on this clonotype: Its ends do not fully match the called genes, so a read error is possible. This chain connects TRBV27 to TRBJ1-2; 8 positions match TRBD1. Germline V gene lookup returns CDR1 MNHEY and CDR2 SMNVEV (reference sequence). This CDR3 contains 17 residues. The CDR3 spells CPSSPRTGHITAYGYTF. For the CDR3, the DNA is TGTCCCAGCAGTCCCCGGACAGGGCATATTACTGCCTATGGCTACACCTTC.

This chain uses TRBV5-6 with TRBJ2-1; D is unresolved. From germline, CDR1 is SGHDT and CDR2 YYEEEE. The CDR3 is made up of 16 amino acids. V lost 1 base and J 0 bases, leaving 11 bases between the germline ends. The CDR3 here is CASSLIVASSYNEQFF. The CDR3 DNA sequence: TGTGCCAGCAGCTTGATCGTTGCTAGCTCCTACAATGAGCAGTTCTTC.

This chain joins TRBV12-3 or TRBV12-4 and TRBJ2-1; D perhaps matches TRBD2 (6 bases). Deletions cut 5 bases from V and 8 bases from J, with 25 bases between. The CDR3 is made up of 17 amino acids. The CDR3 coding sequence is TGTGCCAGCAGTCTATCATCGAATCTTCCCGCGGGGCATGAGCAGTTCTTC. Its protein is CASSLSSNLPAGHEQFF.

This clonotype has just a few counts. The chain links TRBV5-1 to TRBJ2-1; TRBD2 matches at 11 bases. CDR3 length: 13 residues. Germline V CDR1 and CDR2: SGHRS, YFSETQ. V dropped 4 bases and J dropped 9; count of bases not matched to a gene: 3. The CDR3 DNA reads TGCGCCAGCAGCCAGGGACTAGCGGCTGAGCAGTTCTTC. It is translated as CASSQGLAAEQFF. The variable domain in full, completed from reference TRBV5-1 and TRBJ2-1, reads KAGVTQTPRYLIKTRGQQVTLSCSPISGHRSVSWYQQTPGQGLQFLFEYFSETQRNKGNFPGRFSGRQFSNSRSEMNVSTLELGDSALYLCASSQGLAAEQFFGPGTRLTVL.

This clonotype was observed a few times. The chain is built from TRBV29-1 and TRBJ1-5; no clear D gene. This CDR3 has 15 residues. The germline CDR1 and CDR2 sequences are SQVTM and ANQGSEA. V lost 4 bases and J 0 bases, leaving 13 bases between the germline ends. DNA for the CDR3: TGCAGCGTTGTTTTGGCCGATTATAGCAATCAGCCCCAGCATTTT. It codes for CSVVLADYSNQPQHF.

The rearrangement links TRBV4-3 to TRBJ1-2, with a tentative D call TRBD1 (5 bases). Per the germline V gene, CDR1 is LGHNA and CDR2 is YSLEER. This CDR3 region has 16 residues. Trimming shortened V by 0 bases and J by 3 bases, and 14 bases separated the two germline ends. The CDR3 sequence: CASSQETGGSYYGYTF. CDR3 nucleotide sequence: TGCGCCAGCAGCCAAGAAACAGGAGGGAGTTACTATGGCTACACCTTC.

J is TRBJ2-1 and V is TRBV7-2, with TRBD1 as a possible D gene (5 bases). Germline CDR1 is SGHTA and CDR2 is FQGNSA. This CDR3 has 16 amino acids. Trimming left V 5 bases short and J 5 bases short, with 19 bases between. DNA of the CDR3: TGTGCCAGCAGCCCGGCTACAGGCTCGTTCAACAATGAGCAGTTCTTC. Its protein is CASSPATGSFNNEQFF.